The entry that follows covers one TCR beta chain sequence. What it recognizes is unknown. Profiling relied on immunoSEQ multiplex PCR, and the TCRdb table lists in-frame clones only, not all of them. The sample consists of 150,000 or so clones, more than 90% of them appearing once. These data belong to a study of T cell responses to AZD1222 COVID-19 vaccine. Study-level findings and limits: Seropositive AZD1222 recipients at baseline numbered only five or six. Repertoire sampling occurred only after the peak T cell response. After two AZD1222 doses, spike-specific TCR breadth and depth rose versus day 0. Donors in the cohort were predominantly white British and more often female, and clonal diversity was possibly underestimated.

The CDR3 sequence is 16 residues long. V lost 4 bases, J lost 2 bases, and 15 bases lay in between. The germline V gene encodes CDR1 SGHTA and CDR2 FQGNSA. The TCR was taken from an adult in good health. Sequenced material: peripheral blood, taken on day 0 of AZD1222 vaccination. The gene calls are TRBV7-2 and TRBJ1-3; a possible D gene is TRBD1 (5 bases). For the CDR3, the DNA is TGTGCCAGCAGCTCTGGGAGGAGGGGAACTGGAAACACCATATATTTT. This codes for CASSSGRRGTGNTIYF.